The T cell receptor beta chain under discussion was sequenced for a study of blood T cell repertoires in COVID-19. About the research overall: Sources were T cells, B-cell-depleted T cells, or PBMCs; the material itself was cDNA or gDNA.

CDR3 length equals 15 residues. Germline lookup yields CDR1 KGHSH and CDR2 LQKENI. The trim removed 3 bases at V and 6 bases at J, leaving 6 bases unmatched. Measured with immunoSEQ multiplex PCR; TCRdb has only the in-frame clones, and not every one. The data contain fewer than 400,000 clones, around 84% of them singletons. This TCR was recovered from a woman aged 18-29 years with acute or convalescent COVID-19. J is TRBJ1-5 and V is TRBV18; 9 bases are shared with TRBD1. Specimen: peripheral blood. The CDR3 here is CASSPTGTGSQPQHF. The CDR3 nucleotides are TGTGCCAGCTCACCGACCGGGACAGGGAGTCAGCCCCAGCATTTT. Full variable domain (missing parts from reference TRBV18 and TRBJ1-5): NAGVMQNPRHLVRRRGQEARLRCSPMKGHSHVYWYRQLPEEGLKFMVYLQKENIIDESGMPKERFSAEFPKEGPSILRIQQVVRGDSAAYFCASSPTGTGSQPQHFGDGTRLSIL.